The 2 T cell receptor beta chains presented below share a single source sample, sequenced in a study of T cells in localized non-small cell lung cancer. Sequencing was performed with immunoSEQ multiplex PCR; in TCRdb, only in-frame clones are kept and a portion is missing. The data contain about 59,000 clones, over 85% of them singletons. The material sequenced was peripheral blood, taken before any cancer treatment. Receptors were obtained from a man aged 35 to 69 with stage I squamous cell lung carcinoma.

CDR3 nucleotides: TGTGCCAGCAGTGCAGGACAGGGTCAAGGAAACACCATATATTTT. Encoded protein: CASSAGQGQGNTIYF. The chain couples TRBV6-1 to TRBJ1-3, with 8 bases lining up with TRBD1. V shed 4 bases and J 4 bases; nucleotides not matched to a gene: 6. CDR3 size: 15 residues. Germline V CDR1 and CDR2: MNHNS, SASEGT.

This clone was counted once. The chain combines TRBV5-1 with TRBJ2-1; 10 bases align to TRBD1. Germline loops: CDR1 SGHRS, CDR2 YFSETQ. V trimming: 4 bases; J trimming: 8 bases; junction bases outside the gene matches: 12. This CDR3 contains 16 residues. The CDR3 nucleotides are TGCGCCAGCAGCCCGGGAGGGACCGGGACAGGGGATGAGCAGTTCTTC. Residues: CASSPGGTGTGDEQFF.